This T cell receptor beta chain was recovered during a study of blood T cell repertoires in COVID-19 (dated by TCRdb to about 2020). Regarding the complete study: Samples from collaborators originated in the United States, Italy and Spain and spanned both the acute and convalescent phases of COVID-19. The prospective study material was composed of cDNA or gDNA derived from T cells, B-cell-depleted T cells, or PBMCs. Sample metadata almost always included a de-identified subject ID, COVID-19 status, age in years and sex. Where available, HLA class I and class II types were taken from metadata supplied by the sample provider and were not determined by assay-based typing. The repertoires were made available in a free public database intended to serve as a resource for research on the immune response to SARS-CoV-2. The dataset comprised deeply sampled blood TCRbeta repertoires from subjects exposed to, actively infected with, or recovered from COVID-19. The samples were drawn from the first 160 participants of the ongoing ImmuneRACE study and from over a thousand subjects provided by 6 global collaborators.

The germline V and J ends show losses of 6 bases and 10 bases respectively, and no gene match explains 6 bases of the junction. From the cysteine up to the phenylalanine, the CDR3 has a length of 15 residues. The DNA shown is the 45-base CDR3, in frame from base 1. The germline V gene gives CDR1 as MNHEY and CDR2 as SVGAGI. The collaborating institutions used their own protocols to collect whole blood in K2EDTA tubes. For TCRbeta analysis, collaborator samples were shipped as frozen whole blood, as isolated PBMCs, or as DNA extracted from either sample type. The immunoSEQ Assay, a bias-controlled multiplex PCR, was used to amplify TCRbeta CDR3 regions from genomic DNA. Under the source paper's analysis protocol: The number of nucleated cells in each sample was estimated by amplification of reference gene primers within the assay. To quantify the absolute abundance of each unique TCRbeta CDR3 rearrangement, sequence reads were collapsed and filtered. Productive Simpson clonality was computed per sample as the square root of Simpson's diversity index over productive rearrangements. TCRdb re-hosts the immuneACCESS table, in-frame sequences only. Its copies lack some clones; in the studies checked, an unresolved V gene accounts for under half of them, and the cause for the rest is not known. V and J calls and clone size are as listed in that table; D and trimming were resolved from the DNA. The sample table records approximately 49,000 clones; around 82% of these occur just once. Jointly, the top ten make up around 2.8% of the sample.

What the authors observed across the whole study: The amount of clinical and demographic metadata varied by source and participant and was provided uncurated.

This clone was found a few times. What this receptor recognizes is not known. The record has no base qualities; no much larger clone is one base away. The rearrangement combines TRBV6-5 with TRBJ2-1; TRBD2 aligns with 16 central bases. What was sequenced was peripheral blood. This TCR was recovered from a woman in her sixties or seventies with acute or convalescent COVID-19. The CDR3 loop reads CASSYGTSGRGEQFF. The nucleotide sequence reads TGTGCCAGCAGCTACGGGACTAGCGGGAGGGGAGAGCAGTTCTTC.